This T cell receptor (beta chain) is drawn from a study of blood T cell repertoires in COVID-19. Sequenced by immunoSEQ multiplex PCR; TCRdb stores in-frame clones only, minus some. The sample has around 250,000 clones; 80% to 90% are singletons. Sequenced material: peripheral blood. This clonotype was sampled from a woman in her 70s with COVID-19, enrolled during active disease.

This CDR3 is CASSVLGDRAYEQYF. In DNA form, the CDR3 reads TGTGCCAGCAGCGTCCTGGGCGACAGAGCTTACGAGCAGTACTTC. The rearrangement uses TRBV11-3 and TRBJ2-7, with a possible D match to TRBD1 (5 bases). V was clipped by 5 bases and J by 4 bases, with 18 bases between them. Germline V gene lookup returns CDR1 SGHNT and CDR2 YENEEA. The CDR3 spans 15 residues. Based on the CDR3 plus reference TRBV11-3 and TRBJ2-7, the full variable domain is EAGVVQSPRYKIIEKKQPVAFWCNPISGHNTLYWYLQNLGQGPELLIRYENEEAVDDSQLPKDRFSAERLKGVDSTLKIQPAELGDSAVYLCASSVLGDRAYEQYFGPGTRLTVT.